Listed below are T cell receptor beta chains from one sample, sequenced in a study of cytomegalovirus exposure and HLA in healthy donors. Some clones are missing from TCRdb's copy, which holds only in-frame ones; the method was immunoSEQ multiplex PCR. The sample consists of a few hundred thousand clones, approximately 90% of them appearing once. Material: PBMCs. All receptors come from a young woman in good health and CMV-seronegative. Each CDR3 is given with its conserved first and last residue. The D gene is left open where the match is weak. Clone size appears in some rows only: once, few, many, or a class for an expanded clone.

cdr3_nt cdr3_aa d_call j_call clone_size cdr3_length v_call
TGCGCCAGCAGCCAAGGGGGGGGTAGTGGAGTAGACGAGCAGTACTTC CASSQGGGSGVDEQYF TRBD2 TRBJ2-7 . 16 TRBV4-1
TGTGCCAGCAGCCCCGGGACAGGGGGCGTGAACACTGAAGCTTTCTTT CASSPGTGGVNTEAFF TRBD1 TRBJ1-1 . 16 TRBV11-3
TGTGCCACCAGTTTTTGGCAGGGGGGTAACACCGGGGAGCTGTTTTTT CATSFWQGGNTGELFF . TRBJ2-2 . 16 TRBV15
TGTGCCTCCGAGGGGAGGGGCAACAATGAGCAGTTCTTC CASEGRGNNEQFF TRBD2 TRBJ2-1 . 13 TRBV6-5
TGTGCCAGCACGGGTGACCGAACCACTGAGCAGTTCTTC CASTGDRTTEQFF . TRBJ2-1 . 13 TRBV2
TGTGCCAGTTTAGGGCAGGGGGGCTACGAGCAGTACTTC CASLGQGGYEQYF . TRBJ2-7 . 13 TRBV7-9
TGTGCCAGCAGAACCCGGACTAGCGGAACCTACGAGCAGTACTTC CASRTRTSGTYEQYF TRBD2 TRBJ2-7 . 15 TRBV6-5
TGTGCCAGCAGCAACCAACTAGCGCCTAGCACAGATACGCAGTATTTT CASSNQLAPSTDTQYF TRBD2 TRBJ2-3 . 16 TRBV28
TGTGCCAGCAGCAGGAGGCCTAGCACAGATACGCAGTATTTT CASSRRPSTDTQYF . TRBJ2-3 . 14 TRBV6-6
TGTGCCAGCAGCGCGAGCAACACCGGGGAGCTGTTTTTT CASSASNTGELFF . TRBJ2-2 . 13 TRBV7-3
TGCAGCGTGTACAGGAGAAGTCCCACTGAAGCTTTCTTT CSVYRRSPTEAFF . TRBJ1-1 . 13 TRBV29-1
TGTGCCAGCAGCTTGGCCGCGCGGACAGGGGGGGATACGCAGTATTTT CASSLAARTGGDTQYF TRBD1 TRBJ2-3 . 16 TRBV5-4
TGTGCCAGCAGCGTAAATAGTGAAAAACTGTTTTTT CASSVNSEKLFF . TRBJ1-4 few 12 TRBV9
TGTGCCAGCAGCTTAATCTCGGGACTAGCGGAAGAGACCCAGTACTTC CASSLISGLAEETQYF TRBD2 TRBJ2-5 . 16 TRBV7-9
TGCGCCAGCAGCCAAGTGCCAGAATCCAACTATGGCTACACCTTC CASSQVPESNYGYTF . TRBJ1-2 . 15 TRBV4-1
TGTGCCAGCAGTAAGATGGGACGGGAGATTGGGACCCAGTACTTC CASSKMGREIGTQYF . TRBJ2-5 . 15 TRBV25-1
TGTGCCAGCAGTCGATTGGCCTCTAACCCCCGACAGGGCTCATATAATTCACCCCTCCACTTT CASSRLASNPRQGSYNSPLHF TRBD1 TRBJ1-6 . 21 TRBV27
TGTGCCAGCAGTTACGGCAGGGCTGCTAACTATGGCTACACCTTC CASSYGRAANYGYTF . TRBJ1-2 . 15 TRBV6-5